The T cell receptor beta chain described here comes from a study of T cell changes during pregnancy in multiple sclerosis. Measured with immunoSEQ multiplex PCR; TCRdb has only the in-frame clones, and not every one. The repertoire holds approximately 89,000 clones, about 95% seen once, with about 2.5% in the top ten. This specimen consisted of peripheral blood, obtained in the third trimester of pregnancy. This receptor was taken from a female donor with multiple sclerosis, enrolled in a pregnancy study.

CDR3 loop: CASSYDSSYEQYF. The CDR3 DNA sequence: TGTGCCAGCAGCTACGACAGTTCCTACGAGCAGTACTTC. The chain couples TRBV7-2 to TRBJ2-7; tentatively, D is TRBD1 (5 bases). The CDR3 spans 13 residues. CDR1 and CDR2 (germline): SGHTA, FQGNSA. V lost 4 bases and J lost 1, with 8 bases in between.